The rows below give T cell receptor beta chains drawn from one sample of a study of T cell changes during pregnancy in multiple sclerosis. Libraries were prepared by immunoSEQ multiplex PCR; TCRdb keeps only in-frame clonotypes and omits some of them. The repertoire holds some 46,000 clones, with roughly 92% as singletons. The material sequenced was CD4+ T cells from peripheral blood mononuclear cells, taken after pregnancy. Receptor source: a female donor with multiple sclerosis, enrolled in a pregnancy study. CDR3s include the opening cysteine and the closing phenylalanine or tryptophan. The D gene is left open where the match is weak. Only part of the rows carry a size: once, few, many, or a class if the clone is expanded.

abundance	v_gene	d_gene	len	j_gene	CDR3aa	CDR3nt
NA	TRBV7-6	NA	14	TRBJ2-3	CASSSGQGTDTQYF	TGTGCCAGCAGCTCCGGCCAGGGCACAGATACGCAGTATTTT
NA	TRBV25-1	NA	12	TRBJ2-7	CASQYQTYEQYF	TGTGCCAGCCAGTACCAAACCTACGAGCAGTACTTC
NA	TRBV2	TRBD2	18	TRBJ2-1	CASSDASGWGGSYNEQFF	TGTGCCAGCAGTGATGCTAGCGGGTGGGGTGGCTCCTACAATGAGCAGTTCTTC
NA	TRBV6-1	TRBD2	15	TRBJ2-1	CASRASGSHYNEQFF	TGTGCCAGCAGGGCTAGCGGGAGCCACTACAATGAGCAGTTCTTC
NA	TRBV11-2	TRBD2	15	TRBJ2-1	CASSLVGRAYNEQFF	TGTGCCAGCAGCTTAGTCGGGAGGGCCTACAATGAGCAGTTCTTC
NA	TRBV7-6	NA	14	TRBJ2-2	CASSPGTPTGELFF	TGTGCCAGCAGCCCAGGGACACCAACCGGGGAGCTGTTTTTT
NA	TRBV18	TRBD1	16	TRBJ2-3	CASSPLGQGSTDTQYF	TGTGCCAGCTCACCGTTGGGACAGGGGTCCACAGATACGCAGTATTTT
few	TRBV4-1	TRBD1	15	TRBJ1-1	CASSQRDRGPTEAFF	TGCGCCAGCAGCCAAAGGGACAGGGGACCCACTGAAGCTTTCTTT
NA	TRBV27	TRBD1	15	TRBJ2-7	CASSLIPGQFYEQYF	TGTGCCAGCAGTTTAATCCCGGGACAGTTCTACGAGCAGTACTTC
NA	TRBV29-1	TRBD1	12	TRBJ2-5	CSLRQGIETQYF	TGCAGCCTTAGACAGGGAATAGAGACCCAGTACTTC
once	TRBV27	NA	15	TRBJ1-1	CASRRSRGAGTEAFF	TGTGCCAGCAGAAGATCGCGGGGGGCGGGAACTGAAGCTTTCTTT
NA	TRBV5-6	TRBD2	16	TRBJ2-3	CASSSLAGRGTDTQYF	TGTGCCAGCAGCTCCCTAGCGGGACGGGGGACAGATACGCAGTATTTT
few	TRBV30	NA	13	TRBJ1-3	CAWDQDSGNTIYF	TGTGCCTGGGATCAGGACTCTGGAAACACCATATATTTT
NA	TRBV29-1	NA	14	TRBJ1-1	CSALRGGGGTEAFF	TGCAGCGCCCTTAGAGGGGGGGGAGGCACTGAAGCTTTCTTT
NA	TRBV9	TRBD1	14	TRBJ1-2	CASSVGVTGDGYTF	TGTGCCAGCAGCGTAGGCGTGACAGGGGATGGCTACACCTTC
NA	TRBV25-1	TRBD1	14	TRBJ1-2	CASSELGQSYGYTF	TGTGCCAGCAGTGAATTGGGACAGTCCTATGGCTACACCTTC
once	TRBV7-6	TRBD1	14	TRBJ2-7	CASSLGTGEPEQYF	TGTGCCAGCAGCTTAGGGACAGGGGAACCCGAGCAGTACTTC
NA	TRBV28	NA	14	TRBJ1-1	CASTDYQGNTEAFF	TGTGCCAGCACCGATTATCAGGGGAACACTGAAGCTTTCTTT
NA	TRBV10-3	TRBD1	14	TRBJ1-2	CAIRRGQGNYGYTF	TGTGCCATCAGAAGGGGACAGGGCAACTATGGCTACACCTTC
NA	TRBV21-1	NA	19	TRBJ2-2	CAIPPRRDRKVVDTGELFF	TGTGCCATCCCCCCCCGTCGGGACAGAAAGGTGGTTGACACCGGGGAGCTGTTTTTT
NA	TRBV11-2	TRBD1	17	TRBJ2-7	CASSPLNRGNRPYEQYF	TGTGCCAGCAGCCCCCTAAACAGGGGCAACCGCCCTTACGAGCAGTACTTC
NA	TRBV6-4	NA	15	TRBJ1-2	CASSDSGLPRGGYTF	TGTGCCAGCAGTGACTCAGGCCTCCCTAGGGGCGGCTACACCTTC